These 14 T cell receptor beta chains came from one sample sequenced in a study of shared T cell receptors in the human thymus. The method was immunoSEQ multiplex PCR; TCRdb's version includes in-frame clones alone and lacks a portion of them. The table records hundreds of thousands of clones, more than 75% of them present only once. Another study also made use of these data, one on human thymus T cells.

Sequencing input: thymocytes. The receptors derive from a boy under two years old with a congenital heart defect.

This clone has more than one count but fewer than ten. The chain combines TRBV6-4 with TRBJ2-3; D is possibly TRBD2 (5 bases). CDR1 and CDR2 from the germline V gene are MRHNA and SNTAGT. The CDR3 runs 9 residues. Deletions cut 10 bases from V and 11 bases from J, with 10 bases between. The CDR3 reads CAKRMGQYF. The CDR3 DNA follows: TGTGCCAAGCGGATGGGGCAGTATTTT.

V and J are TRBV4-3 and TRBJ1-1, with TRBD1 identical over 9 bases. The V segment lost 0 bases and the J segment 4 bases; nucleotides outside the gene matches: 6. The germline gives CDR1 LGHNA, CDR2 YSLEER. The CDR3 is 16 amino acids. The CDR3 region is CASSQDRGQGTTEAFF. CDR3 bases: TGCGCCAGCAGCCAAGATAGGGGACAGGGCACCACTGAAGCTTTCTTT.

The chain joins TRBV6-4 to TRBJ2-1; 9 bases match TRBD2. Germline V gene data show CDR1 as MRHNA and CDR2 as SNTAGT. V lost 4 bases to trimming and J lost 0 bases; unmatched junction nucleotides: 4. The CDR3 has 16 amino acids. The CDR3 sequence is CASSAIAGASYNEQFF. The CDR3 DNA reads TGTGCCAGCAGTGCCATAGCGGGGGCCTCCTACAATGAGCAGTTCTTC.

The chain carries TRBV5-1 and TRBJ2-1, with 9 positions matching TRBD2. Trimming at V came to 4 bases and at J to 9 bases, leaving 17 bases not matched to a gene. This CDR3 has 17 amino acids. Germline assignment: CDR1 SGHRS and CDR2 YFSETQ. This CDR3 is CASSPGVAGVYVGEQFF. As DNA, the CDR3 is TGCGCCAGCAGCCCCGGGGTAGCGGGAGTCTATGTCGGTGAGCAGTTCTTC.

The chain has TRBV28 and TRBJ1-2, with 7 bases identical to TRBD1. Unmatched junction bases numbered 9, after V lost 6 bases and J lost 5 bases. This CDR3 spans 14 amino acids. Per germline, CDR1 MDHEN and CDR2 SYDVKM. CDR3 region: CASRLEGARYGYTF. The CDR3 DNA is TGTGCCAGCAGGTTGGAGGGGGCGCGGTATGGCTACACCTTC.

The V call is TRBV6-5, the J call TRBJ1-2, with 8 bases matching TRBD1. Germline CDR1 MNHEY, CDR2 SVGAGI. The CDR3 has 13 residues. The ends lost 5 bases at V and 3 bases at J; junction bases unmatched: 2. CDR3 residues: CASSPQGDYGYTF. In DNA form, the CDR3 reads TGTGCCAGCAGTCCACAGGGGGACTATGGCTACACCTTC.

This chain connects TRBV28 to TRBJ1-6; 7 nucleotides match TRBD1. CDR1 MDHEN and CDR2 SYDVKM come from the germline V gene. Unmatched junction bases numbered 5, after V lost 0 bases and J lost 9 bases. This CDR3 region has 15 residues. DNA for the CDR3: TGTGCCAGCAGTTTATGGGGGGACAGCGTTTCACCCCTCCACTTT. It specifies CASSLWGDSVSPLHF. The entire variable domain, with the rest obtained from reference TRBV28 and TRBJ1-6, is as follows: DVKVTQSSRYLVKRTGEKVFLECVQDMDHENMFWYRQDPGLGLRLIYFSYDVKMKEKGDIPEGYSVSREKKERFSLILESASTNQTSMYLCASSLWGDSVSPLHFGNGTRLTVT.

The chain uses TRBV27 and TRBJ1-4; weak D call: TRBD1 (5 bases). This CDR3 has 17 amino acids. Germline V gene sequence: CDR1 MNHEY, CDR2 SMNVEV (reference sequence). V lost 2 bases and J 4 bases, leaving 17 bases between the germline ends. CDR3 sequence reads: CASSLRAGDSHNEKLFF. CDR3 sequence (DNA): TGTGCCAGCAGTTTACGGGCCGGCGACAGTCATAATGAAAAACTGTTTTTT.

The chain employs TRBV4-3 and TRBJ1-6; 9 bases are shared with TRBD1. CDR1 is LGHNA, CDR2 YSLEER, per germline. The CDR3 consists of 16 residues. V dropped 1 base and J dropped 8; count of bases not matched to a gene: 6. The CDR3 DNA follows: TGCGCCAGCAGCCAAGGGGGAACAGGGGGCGATTCACCCCTCCACTTT. Amino acids: CASSQGGTGGDSPLHF.

This chain connects TRBV27 to TRBJ1-5; D uncertain. The germline V gene has CDR1 MNHEY and CDR2 SMNVEV (reference sequence). The CDR3 is 15 residues long. Trimming left V 2 bases short and J 0 bases short, with 8 bases between. The CDR3 bases are TGTGCCAGCAGTTTAGTGGCAGGTAGCAATCAGCCCCAGCATTTT. Encoded protein: CASSLVAGSNQPQHF.

This clone occurred a few times. As DNA, the CDR3 is TGTGCCAGCAGTCCTTGGACAGGGAGTCAGCCCCAGCATTTT. This encodes CASSPWTGSQPQHF. The gene calls are TRBV27 and TRBJ1-5; the match to TRBD1 covers 8 bases. This CDR3 has 14 amino acids. CDR1 is MNHEY and CDR2 is SMNVEV in the germline V gene (reference sequence). The V and J ends lost 5 bases and 6 bases, in that order; junction bases with no gene match: 6.

The chain employs TRBV9 and TRBJ1-4, with D possibly matching TRBD1 (5 bases). CDR3 length: 15 amino acids. Trimming took off 0 bases at V and 8 bases at J, with 14 bases between the two ends. Germline V gene sequence: CDR1 SGDLS, CDR2 YYNGEE. The CDR3 reads CASSVVPGGGEKLFF. The CDR3 nucleotides are TGTGCCAGCAGCGTAGTTCCCGGGGGAGGGGAAAAACTGTTTTTT.

In its sample, this clone was seen once. The gene calls are TRBV4-1 and TRBJ2-5, with 7 positions matching TRBD1. This CDR3 comprises 13 residues. Germline V gene sequence: CDR1 MGHRA, CDR2 YSYEKL. V gave up 2 bases and J gave up 11 bases; unmatched junction bases: 8. The CDR3 spells CASSQTGAPFQYF. The CDR3 DNA reads TGCGCCAGCAGCCAAACAGGGGCCCCCTTTCAGTACTTC.

The genes are TRBV7-2 and TRBJ2-1, with 13 nucleotides matching TRBD2. The CDR3 spans 16 residues. Germline V gives CDR1 SGHTA, CDR2 FQGNSA. The V segment lost 5 bases and the J segment 8 bases; nucleotides outside the gene matches: 9. CDR3 in DNA: TGTGCCAGCAGCCCAAGGACTAGCGGGAGTAGGTATGAGCAGTTCTTC. Protein product: CASSPRTSGSRYEQFF. The complete variable domain, with remaining parts taken from reference TRBV7-2 and TRBJ2-1, reads GAGVSQSPSNKVTEKGKDVELRCDPISGHTALYWYRQSLGQGLEFLIYFQGNSAPDKSGLPSDRFSAERTGGSVSTLTIQRTQQEDSAVYLCASSPRTSGSRYEQFFGPGTRLTVL.